This T cell receptor (beta chain) was profiled in a study of CD8 T cells in Susac syndrome. Findings and limits, study-wide: Regarding the TCR sequencing and HLA analysis, the study admitted that a relatively small number of individuals were involved.

Trimming cost V 10 bases and J 1 base, with 14 bases left between them. Germline CDR1 is SGHTA and CDR2 is FQGTGA. The CDR3 is made up of 13 amino acids. After extraction with the RNeasy kit, roughly 0.5 to 1 ug of the RNA was reverse transcribed using random hexamers. TCR beta CDR3 was amplified by immunoSEQ covering 54 Vbeta and 13 Jbeta. TCRdb reprocessed the immunoSEQ multiplex PCR reads via MiXCR and lists one record per CDR3 protein. The sample has about 300,000 distinct CDR3 sequences, roughly 85% seen once. Concerning this clonotype itself: As yet, its antigen is unknown.

The sequence was collected from a human donor with multiple sclerosis. The rearrangement links TRBV7-3 to TRBJ2-7; a possible D gene is TRBD2 (5 bases). What was sequenced was CD8+ T cells from PBMCs. In nucleotides, the CDR3 is TGTGCCACCAACTTGAGGGAGTCCTACGAGCAGTACTTC. Its translation is CATNLRESYEQYF.